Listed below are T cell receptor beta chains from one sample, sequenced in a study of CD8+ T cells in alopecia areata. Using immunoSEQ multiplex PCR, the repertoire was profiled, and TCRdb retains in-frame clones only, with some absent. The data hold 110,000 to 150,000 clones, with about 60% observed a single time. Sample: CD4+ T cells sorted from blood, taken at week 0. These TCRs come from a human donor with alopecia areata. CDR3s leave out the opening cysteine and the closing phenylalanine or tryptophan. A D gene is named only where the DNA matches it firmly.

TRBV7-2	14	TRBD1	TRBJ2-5	ASSPRTGAIGETQY
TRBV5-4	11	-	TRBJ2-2	ASSQQDPGELF
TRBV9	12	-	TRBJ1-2	ASSVNPGSPGYT
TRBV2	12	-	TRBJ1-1	ASGAGQMNTEAF
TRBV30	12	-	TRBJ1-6	AWSVGTEYSPLH
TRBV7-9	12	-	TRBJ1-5	ASSWGTADQPQH
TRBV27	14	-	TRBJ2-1	ASSRVQDLLYNEQF
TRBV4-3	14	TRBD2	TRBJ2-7	ASSQSSGGATYEQY
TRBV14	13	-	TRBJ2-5	ASSEYGQLQETQY
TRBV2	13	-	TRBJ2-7	ASRYARRSSYEQY
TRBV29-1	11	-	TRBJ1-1	SVEQQENTEAF
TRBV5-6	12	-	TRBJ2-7	ASSRGRFTYEQY
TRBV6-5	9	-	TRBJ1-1	ASSYYTEAF
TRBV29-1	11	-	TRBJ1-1	SVEPRQNTEAF
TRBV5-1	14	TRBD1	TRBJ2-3	ASSPQGQGVTDTQY
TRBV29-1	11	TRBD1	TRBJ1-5	SVKQGASQPQH
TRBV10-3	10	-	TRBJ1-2	AISESYYGYT
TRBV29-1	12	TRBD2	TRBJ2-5	SAALRGGGETQY
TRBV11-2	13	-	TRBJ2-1	ASSRDLGSYNEQF
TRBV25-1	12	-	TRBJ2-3	ASSDTVSLGTQY
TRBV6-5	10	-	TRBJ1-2	ASSYGGYGYT
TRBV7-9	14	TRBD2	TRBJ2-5	ASSRLAGGGGETQY